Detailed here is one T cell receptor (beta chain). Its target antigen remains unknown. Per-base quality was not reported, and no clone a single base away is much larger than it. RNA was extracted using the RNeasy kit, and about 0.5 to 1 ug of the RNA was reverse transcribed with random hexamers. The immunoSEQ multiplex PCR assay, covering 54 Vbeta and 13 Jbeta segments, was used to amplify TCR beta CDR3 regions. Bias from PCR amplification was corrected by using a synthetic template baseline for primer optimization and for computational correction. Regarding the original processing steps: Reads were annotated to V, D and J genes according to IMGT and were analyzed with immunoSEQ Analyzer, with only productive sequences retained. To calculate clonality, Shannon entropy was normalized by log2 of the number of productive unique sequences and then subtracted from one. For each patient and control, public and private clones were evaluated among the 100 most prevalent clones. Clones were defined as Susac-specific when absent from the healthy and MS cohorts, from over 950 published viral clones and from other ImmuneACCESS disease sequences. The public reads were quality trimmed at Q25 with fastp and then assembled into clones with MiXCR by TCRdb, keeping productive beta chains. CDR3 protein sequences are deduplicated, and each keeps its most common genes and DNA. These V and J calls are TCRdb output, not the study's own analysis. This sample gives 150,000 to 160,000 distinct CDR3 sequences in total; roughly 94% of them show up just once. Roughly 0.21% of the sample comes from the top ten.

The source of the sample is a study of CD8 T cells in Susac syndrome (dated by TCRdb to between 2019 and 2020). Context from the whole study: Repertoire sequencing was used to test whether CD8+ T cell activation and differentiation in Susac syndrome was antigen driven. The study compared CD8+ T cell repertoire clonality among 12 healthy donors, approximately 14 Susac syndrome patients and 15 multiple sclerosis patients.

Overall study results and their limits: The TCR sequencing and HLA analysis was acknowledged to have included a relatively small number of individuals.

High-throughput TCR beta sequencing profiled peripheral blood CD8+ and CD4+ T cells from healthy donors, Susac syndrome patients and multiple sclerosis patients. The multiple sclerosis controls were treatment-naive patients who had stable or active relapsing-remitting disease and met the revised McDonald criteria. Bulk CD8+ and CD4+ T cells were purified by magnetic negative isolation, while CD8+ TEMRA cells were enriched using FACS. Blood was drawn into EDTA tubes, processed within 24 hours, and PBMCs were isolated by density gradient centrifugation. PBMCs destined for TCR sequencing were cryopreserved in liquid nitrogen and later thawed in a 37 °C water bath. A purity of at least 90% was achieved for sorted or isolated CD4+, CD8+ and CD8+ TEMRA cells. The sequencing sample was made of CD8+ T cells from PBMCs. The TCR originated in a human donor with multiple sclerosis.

The DNA sequence follows: TGTGCCAGCGGAGTCAATGAGCAGTTCTTC. Its amino acids are CASGVNEQFF. The chain is made from TRBV7-9 and TRBJ2-1, with the D segment identity uncertain. The CDR3 starts with the cysteine, ends with the phenylalanine, and has 10 residues. Just the 30-base CDR3 DNA is kept, in frame starting at base 1. V is reduced by 8 bases and J by 6 bases, leaving a spacing of 5 bases between them. From the germline V gene (reference sequence), CDR1 is SEHNR and CDR2 is FQNEAQ.